Sequencing of this T cell receptor beta chain was carried out in a study of T cells after yellow fever vaccination. The germline gives CDR1 DFQATT, CDR2 SNEGSKA (reference sequence). V gave up 3 bases and J gave up 3 bases, with 12 bases separating them. The CDR3 is 14 amino acids. Study-wide results and limits: Once the booster was given, most primary-vaccination clones reappeared, at 95% to 98% for CD4 and 85% to 90% for CD8.

This clonotype has just a few counts. Its target is unknown. 5'RACE template switching produced TCR cDNA carrying a universal primer site and UMIs. In TCRdb, the 5' RACE reads were re-called with MiXCR into one record per CDR3 protein. The sample lists 280,000 or so distinct CDR3 sequences, less than 9.5% occurring once. This sequence joins TRBV20-1 and TRBJ1-3; D perhaps matches TRBD1 (5 bases). The sample was CD4+ T cells sorted from PBMCs, taken 5 days after the yellow fever booster vaccination. The TCR comes from a man aged 18 to 29 who received the YFV17D yellow fever vaccine. The chain's CDR3 is CSARDGTVGNTIYF. As DNA, the CDR3 is TGCAGTGCTAGGGATGGGACTGTTGGAAACACCATATATTTT.